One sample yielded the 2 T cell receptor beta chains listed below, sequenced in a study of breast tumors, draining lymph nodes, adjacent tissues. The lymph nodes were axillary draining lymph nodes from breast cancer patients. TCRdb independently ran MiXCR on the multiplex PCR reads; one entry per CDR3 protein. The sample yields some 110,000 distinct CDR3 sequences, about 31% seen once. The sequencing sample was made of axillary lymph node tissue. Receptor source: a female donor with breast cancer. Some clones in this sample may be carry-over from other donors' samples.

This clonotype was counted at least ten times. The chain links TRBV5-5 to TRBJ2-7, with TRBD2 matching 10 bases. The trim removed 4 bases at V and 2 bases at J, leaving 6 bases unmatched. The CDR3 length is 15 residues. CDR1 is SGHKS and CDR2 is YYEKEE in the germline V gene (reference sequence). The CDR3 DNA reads TGTGCCAGCAGCGTTAATAGCGGGAGGACCTACGAGCAGTACTTC. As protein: CASSVNSGRTYEQYF. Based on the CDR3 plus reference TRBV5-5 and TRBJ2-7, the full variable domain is DAGVTQSPTHLIKTRGQQVTLRCSPISGHKSVSWYQQVLGQGPQFIFQYYEKEERGRGNFPDRFSARQFPNYSSELNVNALLLGDSALYLCASSVNSGRTYEQYFGPGTRLTVT.

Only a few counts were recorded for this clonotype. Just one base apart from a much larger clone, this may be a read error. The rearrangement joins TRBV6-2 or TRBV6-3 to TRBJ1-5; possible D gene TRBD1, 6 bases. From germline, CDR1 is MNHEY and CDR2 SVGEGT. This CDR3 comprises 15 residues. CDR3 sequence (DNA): TGTACCAGCAGCCGGGGACACACAGGGAATCAGCCCCAGCATTTT. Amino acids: CTSSRGHTGNQPQHF.